This TCR beta chain was retrieved from a study of T cells in Graves' hyperthyroidism and ophthalmopathy. Across the whole study: Once the initial diagnosis was made, peripheral blood was obtained before any treatment. Study outcomes and limitations: Separating ophthalmopathy from stable hyperthyroidism was achieved by a 13 V-J model. Most thyroid-expanded clonotypes above 0.001 were also found in blood.

Germline V gives CDR1 MNHNS, CDR2 SASEGT. Losses at the gene ends were 5 bases for V and 8 bases for J; bases not matched to a gene: 3. The CDR3 loop spans 13 amino acids. Diagnoses were made from clinical symptoms, serum measures (thyroxine and TRAb), thyroid ultrasound and orbital computed tomography. TCR beta CDR3 sequences were amplified from RNA transcripts. In the first-round RT-PCR of the TCR CDR3, the HTBI primer set was used. TCRdb independently ran MiXCR on the multiplex PCR reads; one entry per CDR3 protein. This sample has hundreds of thousands of distinct CDR3 sequences, with over 15% found just once. Comments on this clonotype: Its cognate antigen is unknown.

The rearrangement links TRBV6-1 to TRBJ1-4; TRBD1 matches 9 bases. The receptor was derived from a woman aged 50 to 60 with Graves' hyperthyroidism that later progressed to Graves' ophthalmopathy. The sequencing input was blood. The CDR3 DNA sequence: TGTGCCAGCAGTCGCGGGACAGGGGAAAAACTGTTTTTT. Translation: CASSRGTGEKLFF.